Following are 25 T cell receptor beta chains from one sample sequenced in a study of siplizumab effects on memory and regulatory T cells. Profiled with immunoSEQ multiplex PCR; TCRdb holds only in-frame clones, not every one. The sample yields about 110,000 clones, 80% to 95% seen once. The specimen sequenced was CD4+ T cells sorted from blood. Receptors were obtained from a human donor in good health.

This rearrangement joins TRBV6-1 to TRBJ1-5; D uncertain. The V end was cut by 8 bases, the J end by 1 base, with 12 bases between. This CDR3 is 14 amino acids long. Germline CDR1 reads MNHNS; CDR2 reads SASEGT. The CDR3 reads CASEGGGSNQPQHF. In DNA form, the CDR3 reads TGTGCCAGCGAGGGTGGCGGAAGCAATCAGCCCCAGCATTTT.

This clone was counted a few times. The rearrangement links TRBV19 to TRBJ1-6; unclear D gene. CDR1 and CDR2 from the germline V gene are LNHDA and SQIVND (reference sequence). The CDR3 sequence is 13 residues long. V lost 1 base, J lost 7 bases, and 5 bases lay in between. The DNA for the CDR3 is TGTGCCAGTAGTATAGGGTGGAATTCACCCCTCCACTTT. Protein product: CASSIGWNSPLHF.

This chain uses TRBV11-3 with TRBJ2-6; D perhaps matches TRBD1 (5 bases). The CDR3 covers 15 residues. Germline CDR1 and CDR2: SGHNT and YENEEA. Deletions cut 6 bases from V and 3 bases from J, with 12 bases between. The CDR3 nucleotides read TGTGCCAGCAGTCAGGGCGAGGATGGGGCCAACGTCCTGACTTTC. It yields the protein CASSQGEDGANVLTF. Full variable domain (remainder filled in from reference TRBV11-3 and TRBJ2-6): EAGVVQSPRYKIIEKKQPVAFWCNPISGHNTLYWYLQNLGQGPELLIRYENEEAVDDSQLPKDRFSAERLKGVDSTLKIQPAELGDSAVYLCASSQGEDGANVLTFGAGSRLTVL.

The rearrangement links TRBV2 to TRBJ2-2, with D possibly matching TRBD2 (5 bases). V was pared by 1 base and J by 7 bases, with 10 bases between. Germline CDR1 is SNHLY and CDR2 is FYNNEI. There are 14 residues in the CDR3. The CDR3 DNA is TGTGCCAGCAGTGAAGGTCTAGCTGTCGGGGAGCTGTTTTTT. This sequence encodes CASSEGLAVGELFF. Supplemented by reference TRBV2 and TRBJ2-2, the full variable domain reads EPEVTQTPSHQVTQMGQEVILRCVPISNHLYFYWYRQILGQKVEFLVSFYNNEISEKSEIFDDQFSVERPDGSNFTLKIRSTKLEDSAMYFCASSEGLAVGELFFGEGSRLTVL.

The rearrangement joins TRBV7-8 to TRBJ2-3; 8 nucleotides line up with TRBD1. With 6 bases clipped from V and 1 base from J, the junction kept 6 bases outside the gene matches. Germline values: CDR1 SGHVS, CDR2 FQNEAQ. The CDR3 is 15 amino acids. The CDR3 DNA is TGTGCCAGCAGGGACAGGGCCGCCCGCACAGATACGCAGTATTTT. Translated, it gives CASRDRAARTDTQYF.

The chain carries TRBV7-7 and TRBJ2-5; a possible D gene is TRBD1 (5 bases). V gave up 4 bases and J gave up 3 bases, with 9 bases separating them. Per germline, CDR1 SSHAT and CDR2 FNYEAQ (reference sequence). There are 13 residues in the CDR3. The CDR3 region has the DNA TGTGCCAGCAGCTCCCAGGGTGAAGAGACCCAGTACTTC. This sequence encodes CASSSQGEETQYF.

The V and J genes are TRBV5-6 and TRBJ1-2; 7 bases line up with TRBD1. This CDR3 region has 15 residues. The ends lost 3 bases at V and 6 bases at J; junction bases unmatched: 11. CDR1 SGHDT and CDR2 YYEEEE come from the germline V gene. The CDR3: CASSYITPQGDGYTF. The CDR3 nucleotides are TGTGCCAGCAGCTACATTACCCCGCAGGGGGATGGCTACACCTTC.

This chain connects TRBV5-1 to TRBJ2-1; possibly TRBD2 for D (6 bases). The CDR3 is 15 amino acids. Deletions cut 1 base from V and 4 bases from J, with 12 bases between. Germline CDR1 and CDR2: SGHRS and YFSETQ. The CDR3 region is CASSLYSGPYNEQFF. The DNA of the CDR3 is TGCGCCAGCAGCTTGTATAGCGGCCCATACAATGAGCAGTTCTTC. Together with reference TRBV5-1 and TRBJ2-1, the CDR3 gives the full variable domain: KAGVTQTPRYLIKTRGQQVTLSCSPISGHRSVSWYQQTPGQGLQFLFEYFSETQRNKGNFPGRFSGRQFSNSRSEMNVSTLELGDSALYLCASSLYSGPYNEQFFGPGTRLTVL.

The chain has TRBV18 and TRBJ2-1, with TRBD2 identical over 8 bases. CDR3 length: 15 residues. J lost 5 bases, V lost 1 base, and 4 bases had no gene match. Germline values: CDR1 KGHSH, CDR2 LQKENI. CDR3 amino acids: CASSPLAGGNNEQFF. The CDR3 DNA is TGTGCCAGCTCACCACTCGCGGGAGGCAACAATGAGCAGTTCTTC.

The chain links TRBV4-2 to TRBJ2-7, with D perhaps TRBD2 (6 bases). CDR1 and CDR2 (germline): LGHNA, YNFKEQ. V dropped 4 bases and J dropped 2 bases, with 15 bases sitting between them. The CDR3 spans 15 residues. The CDR3 reads CASSPQSGYTYEQYF. The CDR3 coding sequence is TGTGCCAGCAGCCCCCAGAGCGGGTACACCTACGAGCAGTACTTC.

The rearrangement links TRBV29-1 to TRBJ2-7; 7 nucleotides line up with TRBD1. Germline loops: CDR1 SQVTM, CDR2 ANQGSEA. This CDR3 comprises 14 residues. V shed 5 bases, J shed 5 bases, and the junction held 12 bases outside the gene matches. CDR3 DNA sequence: TGCAGCGTTCCCAAATCCACAGGGGTCCACGAGCAGTACTTC. It yields the protein CSVPKSTGVHEQYF.

V gene TRBV19 combines with J gene TRBJ1-3; unclear D gene. V was cut by 2 bases and J by 2 bases, with 7 bases left in between. The CDR3 is made up of 14 amino acids. Germline V gene sequence: CDR1 LNHDA, CDR2 SQIVND (reference sequence). The CDR3: CASSITHTGNTIYF. Here the CDR3 DNA reads TGTGCCAGTAGTATAACTCATACTGGAAACACCATATATTTT. Together with reference TRBV19 and TRBJ1-3, the CDR3 gives the full variable domain: DGGITQSPKYLFRKEGQNVTLSCEQNLNHDAMYWYRQDPGQGLRLIYYSQIVNDFQKGDIAEGYSVSREKKESFPLTVTSAQKNPTAFYLCASSITHTGNTIYFGEGSWLTVV.

The chain recombines TRBV11-2 with TRBJ2-5, with 8 bases identical to TRBD2. The CDR3 consists of 14 residues. V shed 5 bases, J shed 4 bases, and the junction held 6 bases outside the gene matches. Germline CDR1 and CDR2: SGHAT and FQNNGV. CDR3 nucleotide sequence: TGTGCCAGCAGCCCACCAAGCGGGGGAGAGACCCAGTACTTC. Amino acid sequence: CASSPPSGGETQYF.

This rearrangement joins TRBV18 to TRBJ1-1; D is ambiguous. CDR3 length: 13 amino acids. The V end was cut by 4 bases, the J end by 6 bases, with 12 bases between. Germline-derived CDR1 and CDR2 are KGHSH and LQKENI. In DNA, the CDR3 is TGTGCCAGCTCACGAGGAGAGCGCGCTGAAGCTTTCTTT. It translates to CASSRGERAEAFF.

The chain combines TRBV7-9 with TRBJ2-2, with D perhaps TRBD1 (5 bases). Trimming stripped 3 bases from V and 1 base from J, with 9 bases between. This CDR3 contains 15 residues. Germline lookup yields CDR1 SEHNR and CDR2 FQNEAQ (reference sequence). The CDR3 DNA reads TGTGCCAGCAGCTTTTCCCAGGGGAACACCGGGGAGCTGTTTTTT. This sequence encodes CASSFSQGNTGELFF.

The chain carries TRBV15 and TRBJ2-7; tentative D call: TRBD1 (6 bases). CDR1 LNHNV and CDR2 YYDKDF come from the germline V gene (reference sequence). This CDR3 region has 14 residues. V lost 3 bases and J 5 bases, leaving 14 bases between the germline ends. The CDR3 DNA follows: TGTGCCACCAGCAGTCTCGACAGGCCCCACGAGCAGTACTTC. Translation gives CATSSLDRPHEQYF. Full variable domain (rest looked up from reference TRBV15 and TRBJ2-7): DAMVIQNPRYQVTQFGKPVTLSCSQTLNHNVMYWYQQKSSQAPKLLFHYYDKDFNNEADTPDNFQSRRPNTSFCFLDIRSPGLGDTAMYLCATSSLDRPHEQYFGPGTRLTVT.

This chain joins TRBV2 and TRBJ1-2; tentative D call: TRBD1 (6 bases). This CDR3 has 14 residues. CDR1 and CDR2 from the germline V gene are SNHLY and FYNNEI. The V end lost 7 bases, the J end lost 8 bases, and 20 bases lay between the germline ends. CDR3 nucleotides: TGTGCCAGCACGGAGATACAGGGACGGTGGGGCTACACCTTC. Its translation is CASTEIQGRWGYTF.

The chain combines TRBV6-5 with TRBJ1-4; 8 bases line up with TRBD1. The CDR3 is made up of 15 amino acids. V gave up 0 bases and J gave up 8 bases; unmatched junction bases: 5. In germline, CDR1 is MNHEY, CDR2 SVGAGI. In DNA, the CDR3 is TGTGCCAGCAGTTACTCCCAGGGGGCGCGGGAAAAACTGTTTTTT. Its protein is CASSYSQGAREKLFF.

The chain combines TRBV5-1 with TRBJ1-2, with a tentative D call TRBD1 (5 bases). Germline loops: CDR1 SGHRS, CDR2 YFSETQ. The CDR3 spans 15 residues. V was shortened by 5 bases and J by 3 bases, with 17 bases between the two germline ends. DNA for the CDR3: TGCGCCAGCAGTCCGGAGGGACCTTTCTACTATGGCTACACCTTC. It translates to CASSPEGPFYYGYTF.

The chain has TRBV19 and TRBJ2-5; 12 bases agree with TRBD2. Germline V gene data show CDR1 as LNHDA and CDR2 as SQIVND (reference sequence). This CDR3 has 14 amino acids. The ends lost 5 bases at V and 5 bases at J; junction bases unmatched: 3. In DNA, the CDR3 is TGTGCCAGTAGTCTAGCGGGAGGGAGGGAGACCCAGTACTTC. Translating it yields CASSLAGGRETQYF.

The count of this clone is one. This chain joins TRBV7-9 and TRBJ1-1, with D unresolved. Per germline, CDR1 SEHNR and CDR2 FQNEAQ (reference sequence). This CDR3 comprises 9 residues. The germline V and J ends were trimmed by 5 bases and 8 bases, with 3 bases remaining between them. The CDR3 nucleotides are TGTGCCAGCAGCCGCGAAGCTTTCTTT. The encoded protein is CASSREAFF.

This chain connects TRBV4-2 to TRBJ1-6; 11 bases line up with TRBD1. Germline values: CDR1 LGHNA, CDR2 YNFKEQ. V lost 4 bases to trimming and J lost 8 bases; unmatched junction nucleotides: 7. This CDR3 is built from 16 residues. The DNA of the CDR3 is TGTGCCAGCAGCCCCCCGGGACAGGGGGTTGATTCACCCCTCCACTTT. Amino acids: CASSPPGQGVDSPLHF.

The rearrangement joins TRBV19 to TRBJ1-5; no reliable D call. CDR1 and CDR2 (germline): LNHDA, SQIVND (reference sequence). Trimming cost V 1 base and J 4 bases, with 11 bases left between them. This CDR3 contains 15 residues. CDR3 sequence reads: CASSIGGLGNQPQHF. The CDR3, as DNA: TGTGCCAGTAGTATAGGAGGCTTAGGGAATCAGCCCCAGCATTTT.

This clone appeared once. The chain employs TRBV15 and TRBJ1-1; TRBD1 is a possible D gene (5 bases). V gave up 1 base and J gave up 11 bases, with 17 bases separating them. The CDR3 consists of 14 residues. Per the germline V gene, CDR1 is LNHNV and CDR2 is YYDKDF (reference sequence). CDR3: CATSRANWGREAFF. As DNA, the CDR3 is TGTGCCACCAGCAGAGCCAACTGGGGGAGGGAGGCTTTCTTT.

The genes are TRBV6-1 and TRBJ2-2, with 9 bases aligning to TRBD1. Germline-derived CDR1 and CDR2 are MNHNS and SASEGT. CDR3 length equals 15 residues. After removal of 5 bases from V and 1 base from J, the junction contained 2 bases not matched to a gene. The CDR3, as DNA: TGTGCCAGCAGTCGACAGGGGGGGAACACCGGGGAGCTGTTTTTT. It encodes CASSRQGGNTGELFF.